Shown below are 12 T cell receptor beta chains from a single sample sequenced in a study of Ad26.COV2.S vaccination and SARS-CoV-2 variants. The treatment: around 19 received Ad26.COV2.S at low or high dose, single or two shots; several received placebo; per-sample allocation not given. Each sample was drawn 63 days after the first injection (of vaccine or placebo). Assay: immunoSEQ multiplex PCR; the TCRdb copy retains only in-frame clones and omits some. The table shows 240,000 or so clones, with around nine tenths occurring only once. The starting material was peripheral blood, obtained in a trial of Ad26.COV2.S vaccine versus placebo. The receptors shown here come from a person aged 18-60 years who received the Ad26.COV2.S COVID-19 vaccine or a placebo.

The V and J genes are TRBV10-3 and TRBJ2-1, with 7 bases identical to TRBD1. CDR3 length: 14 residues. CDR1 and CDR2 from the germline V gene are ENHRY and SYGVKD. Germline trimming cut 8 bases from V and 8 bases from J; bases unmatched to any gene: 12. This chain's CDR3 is CAIAPVQGRDEQFF. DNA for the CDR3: TGTGCCATCGCGCCTGTACAGGGGAGAGATGAGCAGTTCTTC.

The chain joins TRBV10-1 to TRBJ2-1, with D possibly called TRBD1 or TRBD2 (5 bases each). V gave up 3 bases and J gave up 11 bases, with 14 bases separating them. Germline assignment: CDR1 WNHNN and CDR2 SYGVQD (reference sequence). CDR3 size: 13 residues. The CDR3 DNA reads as TGCGCCAGCAGTGACGGACATGGGACGAAGCAGTTCTTC. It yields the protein CASSDGHGTKQFF.

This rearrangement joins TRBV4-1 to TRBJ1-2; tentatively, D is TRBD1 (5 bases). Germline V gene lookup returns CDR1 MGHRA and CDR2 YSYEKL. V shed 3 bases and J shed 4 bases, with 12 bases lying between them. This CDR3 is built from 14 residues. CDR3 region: CASSQSTGGYGYTF. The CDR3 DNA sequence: TGCGCCAGCAGCCAGTCCACAGGTGGCTATGGCTACACCTTC.

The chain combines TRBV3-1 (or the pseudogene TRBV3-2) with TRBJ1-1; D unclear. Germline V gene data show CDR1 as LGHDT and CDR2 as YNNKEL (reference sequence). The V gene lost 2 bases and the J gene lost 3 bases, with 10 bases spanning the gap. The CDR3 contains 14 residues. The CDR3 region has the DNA TGTGCCAGCAGCCAAAGAAGGAGGGACACTGAAGCTTTCTTT. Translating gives CASSQRRRDTEAFF.

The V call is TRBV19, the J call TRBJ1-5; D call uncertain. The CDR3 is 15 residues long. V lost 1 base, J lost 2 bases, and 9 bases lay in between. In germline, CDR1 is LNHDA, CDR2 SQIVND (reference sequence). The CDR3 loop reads CASSIGPFGNQPQHF. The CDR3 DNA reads TGTGCCAGTAGTATAGGCCCGTTTGGCAATCAGCCCCAGCATTTT.

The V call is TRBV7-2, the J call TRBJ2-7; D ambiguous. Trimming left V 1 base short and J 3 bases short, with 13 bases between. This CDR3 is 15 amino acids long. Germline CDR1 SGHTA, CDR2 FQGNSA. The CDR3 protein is CASSLGSHGLYEQYF. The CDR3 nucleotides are TGTGCCAGCAGCTTAGGTAGCCACGGGCTCTACGAGCAGTACTTC.

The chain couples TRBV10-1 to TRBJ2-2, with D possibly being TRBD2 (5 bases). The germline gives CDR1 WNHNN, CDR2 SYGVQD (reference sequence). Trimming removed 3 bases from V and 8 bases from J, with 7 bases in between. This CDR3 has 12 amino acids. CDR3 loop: CASSEGGGELFF. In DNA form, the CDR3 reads TGCGCCAGCAGTGAAGGCGGGGGGGAGCTGTTTTTT.

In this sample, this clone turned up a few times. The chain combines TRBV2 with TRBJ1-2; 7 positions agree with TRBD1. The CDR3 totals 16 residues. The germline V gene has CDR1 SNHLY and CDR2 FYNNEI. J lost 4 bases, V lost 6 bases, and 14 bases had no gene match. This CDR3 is CASRRYNGTDSYGYTF. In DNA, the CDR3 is TGTGCCAGCAGGCGCTACAACGGGACAGATTCCTATGGCTACACCTTC.

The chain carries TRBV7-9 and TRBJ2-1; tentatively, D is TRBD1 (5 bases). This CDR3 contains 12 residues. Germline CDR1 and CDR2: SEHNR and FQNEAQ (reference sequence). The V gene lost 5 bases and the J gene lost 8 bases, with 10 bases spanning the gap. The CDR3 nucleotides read TGTGCCAGCAGCCCCGACAGCGATGAGCAGTTCTTC. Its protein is CASSPDSDEQFF.

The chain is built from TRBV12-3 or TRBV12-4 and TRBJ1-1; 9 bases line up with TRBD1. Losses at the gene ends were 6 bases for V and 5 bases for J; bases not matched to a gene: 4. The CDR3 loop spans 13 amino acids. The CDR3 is CASSGTGRTEAFF. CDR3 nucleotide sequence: TGTGCCAGCAGCGGGACAGGGAGGACTGAAGCTTTCTTT.

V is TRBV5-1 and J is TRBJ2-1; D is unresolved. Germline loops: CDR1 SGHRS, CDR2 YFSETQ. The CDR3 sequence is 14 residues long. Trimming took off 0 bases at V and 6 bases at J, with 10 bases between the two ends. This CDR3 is CASSLGSKGNEQFF. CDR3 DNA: TGCGCCAGCAGCTTGGGGTCGAAGGGCAATGAGCAGTTCTTC.

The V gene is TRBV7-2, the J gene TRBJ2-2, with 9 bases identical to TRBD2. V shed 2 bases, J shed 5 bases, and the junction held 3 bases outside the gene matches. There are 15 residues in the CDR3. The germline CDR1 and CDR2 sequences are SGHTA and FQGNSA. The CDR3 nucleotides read TGTGCCAGCAGCTTACTGGGACTAGCTACCGGGGAGCTGTTTTTT. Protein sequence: CASSLLGLATGELFF. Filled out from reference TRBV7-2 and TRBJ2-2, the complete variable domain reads GAGVSQSPSNKVTEKGKDVELRCDPISGHTALYWYRQSLGQGLEFLIYFQGNSAPDKSGLPSDRFSAERTGGSVSTLTIQRTQQEDSAVYLCASSLLGLATGELFFGEGSRLTVL.